This T cell receptor beta chain was identified during a study of cytomegalovirus exposure and HLA in healthy donors. Study-level background: In a later analysis, the 90 to 150 validation repertoires were reported to have used the same platform as the 650 to 800 first-cohort repertoires.

On this clone: Its target is unknown.

Whole-study results and caveats: Researchers catalogued about 160 TCR beta chains as cytomegalovirus-associated.

V was pared by 9 bases and J by 4 bases, with 20 bases between. Per the germline V gene, CDR1 is SGDLS and CDR2 is YYNGEE. The CDR3 spans 15 residues. The assay was immunoSEQ multiplex PCR, and TCRdb's table has in-frame clones only and misses some. The sample lists roughly 67,000 clones, about 90% occurring once. This receptor was taken from a man younger than 35 in good health and CMV-seronegative. The chain recombines TRBV9 with TRBJ1-3; weak D call: TRBD1 (6 bases). The material sequenced was PBMCs. The CDR3 region has the DNA TGTGCCACTCGGAGACAGGCACGTCCCGGAAACACCATATATTTT. Its protein is CATRRQARPGNTIYF.